Reported below is one T cell receptor (beta chain). Only in-frame clones appear in the TCRdb table, and some are missing; sequencing was by immunoSEQ multiplex PCR. The top ten clones hold 0.95% to 1.5% of a sample with around 40,000 clones, roughly 87% of them seen once. The sample is drawn from a study of T cell changes during pregnancy in multiple sclerosis. Germline CDR1 is SNHLY and CDR2 is FYNNEI. The CDR3 is 15 amino acids. Trimming took 5 bases from V and 1 from J, leaving 15 bases between them. The receptor was isolated from a female donor with multiple sclerosis, enrolled in a pregnancy study. The specimen comprised CD4+ T cells from peripheral blood mononuclear cells, sampled in the first trimester of pregnancy. The rearrangement links TRBV2 to TRBJ2-7; D is unresolved. CDR3 protein: CASSYTLSGSYEQYF. The CDR3 coding sequence is TGTGCCAGCAGTTACACCCTTTCCGGGTCCTACGAGCAGTACTTC.